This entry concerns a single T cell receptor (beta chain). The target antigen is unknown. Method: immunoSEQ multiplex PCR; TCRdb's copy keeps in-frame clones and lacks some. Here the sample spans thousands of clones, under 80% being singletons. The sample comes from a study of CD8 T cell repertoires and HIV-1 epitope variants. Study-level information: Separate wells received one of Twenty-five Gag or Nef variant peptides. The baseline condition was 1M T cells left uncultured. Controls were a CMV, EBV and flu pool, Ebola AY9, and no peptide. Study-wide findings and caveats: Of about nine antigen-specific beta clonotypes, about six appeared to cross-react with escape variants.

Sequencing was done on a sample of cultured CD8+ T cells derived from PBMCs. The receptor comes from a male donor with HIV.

CDR3 in amino acids: CATSLRLGQLYEQYF. The CDR3 nucleotides are TGTGCCACCTCCCTTCGCCTGGGACAGCTCTACGAGCAGTACTTC. The rearrangement joins TRBV28 to TRBJ2-7, with TRBD1 matching 7 bases. The CDR3 is 15 amino acids. Germline assignment: CDR1 MDHEN and CDR2 SYDVKM. V was clipped by 10 bases and J by 3 bases; unmatched bases: 15.